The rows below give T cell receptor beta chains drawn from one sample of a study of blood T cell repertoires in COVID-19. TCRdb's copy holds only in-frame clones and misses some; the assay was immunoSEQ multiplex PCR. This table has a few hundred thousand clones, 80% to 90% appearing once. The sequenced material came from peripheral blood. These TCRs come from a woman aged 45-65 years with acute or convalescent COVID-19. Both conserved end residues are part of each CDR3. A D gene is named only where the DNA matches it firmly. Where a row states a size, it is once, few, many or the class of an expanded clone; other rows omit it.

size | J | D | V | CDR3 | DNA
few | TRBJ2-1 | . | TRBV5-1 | CASSFGADNEQFF | TGCGCCAGCAGCTTTGGGGCAGACAATGAGCAGTTCTTC
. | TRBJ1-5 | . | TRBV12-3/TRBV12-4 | CASSRTANQPQHF | TGTGCCAGCAGCAGGACAGCGAATCAGCCCCAGCATTTT
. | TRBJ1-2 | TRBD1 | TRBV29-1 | CSVRDRGQDNYGYTF | TGCAGCGTTAGAGACAGGGGGCAGGATAACTATGGCTACACCTTC
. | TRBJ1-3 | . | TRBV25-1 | CASSAGVFSGNTIYF | TGTGCCAGCAGCGCCGGGGTCTTCTCTGGAAACACCATATATTTT
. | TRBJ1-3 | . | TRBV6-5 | CASSYSRLSGNTIYF | TGTGCCAGCAGTTACTCGAGGCTCTCTGGAAACACCATATATTTT
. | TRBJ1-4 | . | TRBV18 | CASSPYRDGEKLFF | TGTGCCAGCTCACCTTACAGGGATGGAGAAAAACTGTTTTTT
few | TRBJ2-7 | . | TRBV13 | CASSAQLTSPSLCEQYF | TGTGCCAGCAGCGCCCAGCTGACTAGTCCATCTTTGTGCGAGCAGTACTTC
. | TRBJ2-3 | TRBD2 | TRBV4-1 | CASSQGLAGLTDTQYF | TGCGCCAGCAGCCAAGGTCTAGCGGGACTTACAGATACGCAGTATTTT
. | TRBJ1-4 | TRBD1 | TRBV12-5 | CASGLGTANEKLFF | TGTGCTAGTGGTCTCGGGACAGCTAATGAAAAACTGTTTTTT
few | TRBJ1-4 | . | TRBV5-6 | CASSLSEGSYNEKLFF | TGTGCCAGCAGCTTGTCCGAGGGCAGCTACAATGAAAAACTGTTTTTT
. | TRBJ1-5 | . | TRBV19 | CASSVAPNQPQHF | TGTGCCAGTAGTGTGGCACCTAATCAGCCCCAGCATTTT
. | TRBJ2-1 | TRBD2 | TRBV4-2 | CASSQERSLAGNRISSYNEQFF | TGTGCCAGCAGCCAAGAGCGGTCTCTAGCGGGGAATCGTATAAGCTCCTACAATGAGCAGTTCTTC
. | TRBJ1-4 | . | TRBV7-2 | CASSLAHTWKGNEKLFF | TGTGCCAGCAGCTTAGCGCATACGTGGAAGGGGAATGAAAAACTGTTTTTT
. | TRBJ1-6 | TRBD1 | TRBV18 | CASSRRTGVDYNSPLHF | TGTGCCAGCTCCAGACGAACAGGGGTGGACTATAATTCACCCCTCCACTTT
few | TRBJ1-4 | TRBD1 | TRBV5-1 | CASSMASGQINEKLFF | TGCGCCAGCAGCATGGCTTCGGGACAGATTAATGAAAAACTGTTTTTT
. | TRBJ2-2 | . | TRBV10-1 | CASSESRGGKPNTGELFF | TGCGCCAGCAGTGAGTCGAGAGGTGGCAAACCGAACACCGGGGAGCTGTTTTTT
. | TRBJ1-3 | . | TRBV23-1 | CASSQLNPTSGNTIYF | TGCGCCAGCAGTCAACTTAACCCTACCTCTGGAAACACCATATATTTT
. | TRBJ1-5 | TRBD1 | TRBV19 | CASSPGTGGNQPQHF | TGTGCCAGTAGCCCCGGGACAGGGGGCAATCAGCCCCAGCATTTT
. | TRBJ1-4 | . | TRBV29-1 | CSVLQGGYEKLFF | TGCAGCGTTCTACAGGGAGGGTATGAAAAACTGTTTTTT
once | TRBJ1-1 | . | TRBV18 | CASSGRYTEAFF | TGTGCCAGCTCCGGGAGATACACTGAAGCTTTCTTT
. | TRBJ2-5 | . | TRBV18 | CASSRASQETQYF | TGTGCCAGCTCACGGGCCAGCCAAGAGACCCAGTACTTC
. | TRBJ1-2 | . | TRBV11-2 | CASSPVGGIYGYTF | TGTGCCAGCAGCCCCGTCGGGGGTATCTATGGCTACACCTTC
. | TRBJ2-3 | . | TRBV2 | CASSEREDTQYF | TGTGCCAGCAGTGAACGGGAAGATACGCAGTATTTT
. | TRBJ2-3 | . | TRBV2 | CASSAQGAEDTQYF | TGTGCCAGCAGTGCCCAAGGGGCCGAAGATACGCAGTATTTT
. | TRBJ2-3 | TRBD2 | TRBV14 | CASSQSGGRRTDTQYF | TGTGCCAGCAGCCAATCGGGCGGGAGGAGGACAGATACGCAGTATTTT
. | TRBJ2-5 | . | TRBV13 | CASSFRTQETQYF | TGTGCCAGCAGCTTCAGAACCCAAGAGACCCAGTACTTC
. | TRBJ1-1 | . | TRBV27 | CASSWEADTEAFF | TGTGCCAGCAGTTGGGAGGCCGACACTGAAGCTTTCTTT
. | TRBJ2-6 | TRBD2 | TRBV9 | CASSARDRGVSTSGANVLTF | TGTGCCAGCAGCGCGAGGGACCGGGGGGTTTCAACCTCTGGGGCCAACGTCCTGACTTTC
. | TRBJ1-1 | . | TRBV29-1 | CSVYVTNTEAFF | TGCAGCGTCTATGTTACGAACACTGAAGCTTTCTTT
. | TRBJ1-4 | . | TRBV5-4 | CASSLAGGWEKLFF | TGTGCCAGCAGCTTGGCGGGGGGTTGGGAAAAACTGTTTTTT
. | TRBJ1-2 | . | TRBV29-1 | CSVEEDKVYGYTF | TGCAGCGTTGAAGAGGACAAAGTATATGGCTACACCTTC
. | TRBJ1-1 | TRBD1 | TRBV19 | CASGLVGQGRWNTEAFF | TGTGCCAGTGGACTCGTGGGACAGGGCCGGTGGAACACTGAAGCTTTCTTT
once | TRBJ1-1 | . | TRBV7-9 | CASSPTGTIGDTEAFF | TGTGCCAGCAGCCCTACTGGAACGATAGGGGACACTGAAGCTTTCTTT
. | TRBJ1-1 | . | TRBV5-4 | CASSRGGINTEAFF | TGTGCCAGCAGTCGGGGGGGTATTAACACTGAAGCTTTCTTT
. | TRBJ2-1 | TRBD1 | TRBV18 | CASSPLKGQGGQINEQFF | TGTGCCAGCTCACCATTGAAGGGACAGGGGGGTCAGATAAATGAGCAGTTCTTC
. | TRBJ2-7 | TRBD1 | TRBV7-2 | CASSDHRDSTNYEQYF | TGTGCCAGCAGCGACCATCGGGACAGCACGAACTACGAGCAGTACTTC
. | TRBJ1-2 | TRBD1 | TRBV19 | CASSRATVQGNYGYTF | TGTGCCAGTAGTAGAGCCACCGTACAGGGGAACTATGGCTACACCTTC
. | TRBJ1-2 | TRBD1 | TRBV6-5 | CASSLGQDNNYGYTF | TGTGCCAGCAGTTTAGGACAGGATAATAACTATGGCTACACCTTC
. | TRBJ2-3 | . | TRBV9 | CASSDNEAFEEDTQYF | TGTGCCAGCAGCGACAACGAGGCATTCGAGGAAGATACGCAGTATTTT
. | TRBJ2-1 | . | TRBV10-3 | CASSETKLDEQFF | TGTGCCAGCTCGGAGACCAAACTGGATGAGCAGTTCTTC
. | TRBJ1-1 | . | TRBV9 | CASSVGGATEAFF | TGTGCCAGCAGCGTAGGGGGCGCCACTGAAGCTTTCTTT
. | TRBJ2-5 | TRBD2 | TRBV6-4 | CASSDLTSGKETQYF | TGTGCCAGCAGTGACTTGACTAGCGGCAAAGAGACCCAGTACTTC
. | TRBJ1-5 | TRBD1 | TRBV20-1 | CSASGQGVSGNQPQHF | TGCAGTGCTAGTGGACAGGGGGTAAGTGGCAATCAGCCCCAGCATTTT
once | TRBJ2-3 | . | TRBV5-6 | CASSLDEAGTSTDTQYF | TGTGCCAGCAGCTTGGACGAAGCTGGGACAAGCACAGATACGCAGTATTTT